This T cell receptor (beta chain) emerged from a study of early stage breast cancer tumors. General study points: Chain pairing and CD4, CD8 or FOXP3 expression were not captured.

Each sample had two DNA replicates, about 0.5 ug blood or approximately 1.5 ug tissue. Only in-frame clones appear in the TCRdb table, and some are missing; sequencing was by immunoSEQ multiplex PCR. Here the sample spans tens of thousands of clones, approximately 79% being singletons. Trimming shortened V by 4 bases and J by 8 bases, and 10 bases separated the two germline ends. The CDR3 runs to 13 residues. Per the germline V gene, CDR1 is SGHNT and CDR2 is YYREEE (reference sequence). This clone turned up a few times. The antigen is not known. The TCR comes from a person aged 55-75 years with breast cancer. V gene TRBV5-4 combines with J gene TRBJ1-6; D not resolved. The sample taken for sequencing was blood. The CDR3 DNA is TGTGCCAGCAGCAGGGAGCTTTATTCACCCCTCCACTTT. Its translation is CASSRELYSPLHF.